The 32 T cell receptor beta chains in this list originate from one sample, sequenced in a study of beta chain features in type 1 diabetes. Findings and limits, study-wide: TCRB CDR3s were moderately but significantly shorter in Type 1 diabetes patients in all four CD4+ subsets.

Expressed TCRB transcripts were sequenced because the isolated RNA had all been reverse transcribed beforehand. The protocol was immunoSEQ multiplex PCR, while the TCRdb copy is restricted to in-frame clones and leaves out a portion. Here the sample spans approximately 250,000 clones, 20% to 25% being singletons. These receptors are not linked to any known antigen. The sample comprised naive CD4+ T cells from blood. These receptor sequences come from a woman between 25 and 40 years old with type 1 diabetes.

Note on this clone: This sample includes further DNA sequences coding for the same CDR3. This chain uses TRBV29-1 with TRBJ2-3; possibly TRBD1 for D (7 bases). The V end lost 5 bases, the J end lost 0 bases, and 12 bases lay between the germline ends. There are 14 residues in the CDR3. CDR1 is SQVTM and CDR2 is ANQGSEA in the germline V gene. The CDR3 DNA follows: TGCAGCGTTCAAGCAGGGGGGAGCACAGATACGCAGTATTTT. This sequence encodes CSVQAGGSTDTQYF.

This chain connects TRBV6-1 to TRBJ2-7; the D gene is possibly TRBD1 (6 bases). This CDR3 contains 13 residues. Germline CDR1 and CDR2: MNHNS and SASEGT. The V gene lost 7 bases and the J gene lost 6 bases, with 16 bases spanning the gap. CDR3 region: CASTATGRGEQYF. The CDR3 bases are TGTGCCAGCACCGCGACAGGTAGGGGCGAGCAGTACTTC.

The chain is built from TRBV7-8 and TRBJ2-1; 7 bases are a match to TRBD2. V dropped 1 base and J dropped 2; count of bases not matched to a gene: 5. Germline CDR1 is SGHVS and CDR2 is FQNEAQ. The CDR3 runs to 16 residues. Here the CDR3 DNA reads TGTGCCAGCAGCTTAGTGGGGAGCGGGACCTACAATGAGCAGTTCTTC. This encodes CASSLVGSGTYNEQFF.

CDR3 protein: CASSRTSGDTDTQYF. The CDR3, as DNA: TGTGCCAGCAGCAGGACTAGCGGAGACACAGATACGCAGTATTTT. The chain has TRBV9 and TRBJ2-3; 10 bases line up with TRBD2. The CDR3 is 15 residues long. Looked up from germline, CDR1 is SGDLS and CDR2 is YYNGEE. Trimming at V came to 4 bases and at J to 2 bases, leaving 4 bases not matched to a gene.

The chain has TRBV18 and TRBJ2-1, with TRBD2 identical over 7 bases. V was pared by 8 bases and J by 2 bases, with 12 bases of the junction left unmatched. The germline gives CDR1 KGHSH, CDR2 LQKENI. The CDR3 runs 16 residues. The CDR3 spells CASAASSGAAYNEQFF. In DNA form, the CDR3 reads TGTGCCAGCGCAGCCTCTAGCGGAGCTGCCTACAATGAGCAGTTCTTC.

The table lists this clone with a few counts. The rearrangement uses TRBV20-1 and TRBJ2-1; D might be TRBD2 (6 bases). V lost 3 bases, J lost 8 bases, and 8 bases lay in between. Per germline, CDR1 DFQATT and CDR2 SNEGSKA (reference sequence). This CDR3 contains 11 residues. The CDR3 spells CSASREDEQFF. Written as DNA, the CDR3 is TGCAGTGCTAGCAGGGAGGATGAGCAGTTCTTC.

The chain employs TRBV29-1 and TRBJ2-6, with 7 bases aligning to TRBD1. V lost 5 bases, J lost 0 bases, and 4 bases stayed unmatched. This CDR3 region has 15 residues. The germline V gene encodes CDR1 SQVTM and CDR2 ANQGSEA. The CDR3 protein is CSVTRDSSGANVLTF. CDR3 in DNA: TGCAGCGTTACCCGGGACAGCTCTGGGGCCAACGTCCTGACTTTC.

The V gene is TRBV6-1, the J gene TRBJ2-3; weak D call: TRBD2 (5 bases). V was shortened by 6 bases and J by 0 bases, with 13 bases between the two germline ends. The CDR3 is 15 residues long. Germline CDR1 and CDR2: MNHNS and SASEGT. The CDR3 region is CASSVLDSSTDTQYF. CDR3 in DNA: TGTGCCAGCAGCGTACTGGACTCTAGCACAGATACGCAGTATTTT.

The chain employs TRBV28 and TRBJ1-1; D might be TRBD1 (6 bases). In germline, CDR1 is MDHEN, CDR2 SYDVKM. The CDR3 runs to 14 residues. The germline V and J ends were trimmed by 7 bases and 3 bases, with 15 bases remaining between them. In DNA form, the CDR3 reads TGTGCCAGCAACGTACAGGGAGAATACACTGAAGCTTTCTTT. It translates to CASNVQGEYTEAFF.

The chain employs TRBV7-2 and TRBJ1-2; tentatively, D is TRBD1 (6 bases). The length of the CDR3 is 14 residues. The V end lost 5 bases, the J end lost 2 bases, and 12 bases lay between the germline ends. CDR1 SGHTA and CDR2 FQGNSA come from the germline V gene. Here the CDR3 reads CASSNTGTNYGYTF. The CDR3, as DNA: TGTGCCAGCAGCAACACCGGGACAAACTATGGCTACACCTTC.

This chain connects TRBV30 to TRBJ1-5; D is unresolved. V was cut by 0 bases and J by 7 bases, with 13 bases left in between. The CDR3 spans 14 residues. CDR1 and CDR2 (germline): GTSNPN, SVGIG (reference sequence). The CDR3 loop reads CAWSVLGEEQPQHF. The CDR3 nucleotides read TGTGCCTGGAGTGTACTGGGTGAGGAGCAGCCCCAGCATTTT.

This clone occurred a few times. This chain links TRBV29-1 with TRBJ1-2; weak D call: TRBD1 (5 bases). Germline CDR1 is SQVTM and CDR2 is ANQGSEA. The CDR3 runs to 14 residues. V was clipped by 1 base and J by 8 bases, with 17 bases between them. The CDR3 sequence is CSVEVWGGVEGYTF. CDR3 DNA: TGCAGCGTTGAAGTCTGGGGAGGGGTAGAGGGCTACACCTTC.

The chain has TRBV5-1 and TRBJ2-1; 8 bases map to TRBD2. Germline CDR1 is SGHRS and CDR2 is YFSETQ. V trimming: 0 bases; J trimming: 10 bases; junction bases outside the gene matches: 12. The CDR3 length is 16 residues. CDR3 sequence: CASSLARLAGGGEQFF. The CDR3 bases are TGCGCCAGCAGCTTGGCCCGACTAGCCGGCGGGGGGGAGCAGTTCTTC.

This clone has more than one count but fewer than ten. V usage is TRBV7-3 and J usage is TRBJ2-3; D is possibly TRBD2 (6 bases). The CDR3 spans 14 residues. The germline CDR1 and CDR2 sequences are SGHTA and FQGTGA. V was trimmed by 5 bases and J by 0 bases, leaving 9 bases between them. The CDR3 nucleotides are TGTGCCAGCAGCGTCGGGACTAGCACAGATACGCAGTATTTT. Its translation: CASSVGTSTDTQYF.

This clone showed up just a few times. The rearrangement uses TRBV25-1 and TRBJ1-5; D gene ambiguous. Germline CDR1 and CDR2: MGHDK and SYGVNS. Trimming left V 2 bases short and J 5 bases short, with 10 bases between. The CDR3 contains 14 residues. The CDR3 DNA sequence: TGTGCCAGCAGTGAACCGGACTGGGATCAGCCCCAGCATTTT. Encoded protein: CASSEPDWDQPQHF.

The gene calls are TRBV29-1 and TRBJ2-1; 7 nucleotides match TRBD1. This CDR3 contains 17 residues. V lost 7 bases to trimming and J lost 3 bases; unmatched junction nucleotides: 18. Per germline, CDR1 SQVTM and CDR2 ANQGSEA. CDR3: CSGVLFSTGQSYNEQFF. The CDR3 DNA is TGCAGCGGCGTACTGTTCTCAACGGGACAGAGCTACAATGAGCAGTTCTTC.

The V gene is TRBV4-2, the J gene TRBJ2-7, with a possible D match to TRBD2 (5 bases). CDR3 length: 17 amino acids. The ends were cut back, 0 bases at V and 3 bases at J, with 18 bases in the middle. Germline-derived CDR1 and CDR2 are LGHNA and YNFKEQ. The CDR3 sequence is CASSQDRGQMESYEQYF. For the CDR3, the DNA is TGTGCCAGCAGCCAAGACCGCGGGCAGATGGAGAGCTACGAGCAGTACTTC.

In its sample, this clone was seen a few times. The gene calls are TRBV30 and TRBJ1-4; 9 nucleotides line up with TRBD1. The CDR3 spans 14 residues. V lost 4 bases and J lost 7; bases outside the gene matches: 7. In germline, CDR1 is GTSNPN, CDR2 SVGIG (reference sequence). The CDR3 protein is CAWTPGQGGEKLFF. Written as DNA, the CDR3 is TGTGCCTGGACACCGGGACAGGGAGGTGAAAAACTGTTTTTT.

The V gene is TRBV7-9, the J gene TRBJ2-7; TRBD1 agrees at 9 bases. The V gene end was trimmed by 5 bases and the J gene end by 7 bases; junction bases not matched to a gene: 15. This CDR3 is 16 amino acids long. Germline-derived CDR1 and CDR2 are SEHNR and FQNEAQ (reference sequence). CDR3 residues: CASSAYRDRATREQYF. CDR3 coding DNA: TGTGCCAGCAGCGCCTACCGGGACAGGGCAACTCGGGAGCAGTACTTC.

The chain uses TRBV30 and TRBJ2-1; 7 bases align to TRBD1. The V gene end was trimmed by 2 bases and the J gene end by 2 bases; junction bases not matched to a gene: 12. The CDR3 has 17 residues. Germline V gene data show CDR1 as GTSNPN and CDR2 as SVGIG (reference sequence). CDR3 amino acids: CAWSLRGRRSPYNEQFF. The CDR3 DNA reads TGTGCCTGGAGTCTTAGGGGGCGTAGGTCCCCCTACAATGAGCAGTTCTTC.

This clone has a handful of counts. This sample includes further DNA sequences coding for the same CDR3. The CDR3 sequence: CAWGTTDTQYF. Written as DNA, the CDR3 is TGTGCCTGGGGGACAACCGATACGCAGTATTTT. This chain connects TRBV30 to TRBJ2-3, with D possibly matching TRBD1 (6 bases). Trimming stripped 5 bases from V and 6 bases from J, with 9 bases between. Germline values: CDR1 GTSNPN, CDR2 SVGIG (reference sequence). This CDR3 contains 11 residues.

The chain has TRBV4-2 and TRBJ2-3, with 7 bases matching TRBD2. Germline V gives CDR1 LGHNA, CDR2 YNFKEQ. V shed 1 base, J shed 4 bases, and the junction held 11 bases outside the gene matches. CDR3 length: 17 residues. The CDR3 reads CASSQALLASGADTQYF. CDR3 in DNA: TGTGCCAGCAGCCAAGCGCTACTAGCGTCGGGGGCAGATACGCAGTATTTT.

This clone was picked up a small number of times. The chain joins TRBV11-3 to TRBJ2-2; perhaps TRBD1 as D (5 bases). Germline CDR1 reads SGHNT; CDR2 reads YENEEA. The CDR3 runs to 13 residues. Trimming stripped 5 bases from V and 5 bases from J, with 9 bases between. The CDR3 region is CASSLQGTGELFF. CDR3 DNA: TGTGCCAGCAGCCTGCAGGGAACCGGGGAGCTGTTTTTT.

This clone was counted only a few times. The V gene is TRBV14, the J gene TRBJ2-5; 9 bases align to TRBD2. The CDR3 extends over 16 amino acids. The germline CDR1 and CDR2 sequences are SGHDN and FVKESK. V lost 4 bases to trimming and J lost 4 bases; unmatched junction nucleotides: 10. The CDR3, as DNA: TGTGCCAGCAGCCGAATAGCGGGAGTCATGATAGAGACCCAGTACTTC. It translates to CASSRIAGVMIETQYF. The entire variable domain, with the rest obtained from reference TRBV14 and TRBJ2-5, is as follows: EAGVTQFPSHSVIEKGQTVTLRCDPISGHDNLYWYRRVMGKEIKFLLHFVKESKQDESGMPNNRFLAERTGGTYSTLKVQPAELEDSGVYFCASSRIAGVMIETQYFGPGTRLLVL.

There are a few counts of this clone. The chain has TRBV29-1 and TRBJ2-3; 7 bases agree with TRBD1. V lost 4 bases, J lost 1 base, and 5 bases stayed unmatched. The CDR3 is made up of 14 amino acids. Per the germline V gene, CDR1 is SQVTM and CDR2 is ANQGSEA. As DNA, the CDR3 is TGCAGCGTTGCTAGGCAGGGGGGCACAGATACGCAGTATTTT. Protein: CSVARQGGTDTQYF.

This rearrangement joins TRBV11-2 to TRBJ2-1; possibly TRBD2 for D (5 bases). In germline, CDR1 is SGHAT, CDR2 FQNNGV. This CDR3 spans 13 amino acids. With 5 bases removed from V and 1 base from J, the gap between germline ends came to 6 bases. As DNA, the CDR3 is TGTGCCAGCAGCCGCGGGTCCTACAATGAGCAGTTCTTC. It specifies CASSRGSYNEQFF.

This clone has a handful of counts. This sequence joins TRBV9 and TRBJ2-3, with 7 bases lining up with TRBD1. V was pared by 3 bases and J by 4 bases, with 11 bases of the junction left unmatched. Germline V lookup: CDR1 SGDLS, CDR2 YYNGEE. This CDR3 is 16 amino acids long. Written as DNA, the CDR3 is TGTGCCAGCAGCGAGACAGGGCGATTTCAATCAGATACGCAGTATTTT. It translates to CASSETGRFQSDTQYF.

This rearrangement joins TRBV4-2 to TRBJ2-7, with D possibly being TRBD1 (5 bases). Germline V CDR1 and CDR2: LGHNA, YNFKEQ. Trimming took 0 bases from V and 6 from J, leaving 12 bases between them. This CDR3 has 14 residues. The CDR3 bases are TGTGCCAGCAGCCAAGATCTTTTGGGGCGCGAGCAGTACTTC. Amino acids: CASSQDLLGREQYF.

In this sample, this clone turned up a few times. V gene TRBV21-1 combines with J gene TRBJ2-3; TRBD2, the table's D call, was not compared with the DNA. TRBV21-1 is shown as a pseudogene. The CDR3 consists of 17 residues. CDR3 sequence reads: CASSRQGGLAGTDTQYF. The CDR3, as DNA: TGTGCCAGCAGCAGGCAAGGCGGACTAGCGGGTACAGATACGCAGTATTTT.

CDR3 bases: TGTGCCATCTCGGGGGGATTGAACACTGAAGCTTTCTTT. It yields the protein CAISGGLNTEAFF. The chain carries TRBV10-3 and TRBJ1-1; tentatively, D is TRBD1 (5 bases). Germline values: CDR1 ENHRY, CDR2 SYGVKD. This CDR3 spans 13 amino acids. With 8 bases removed from V and 0 bases from J, the gap between germline ends came to 10 bases.

This clone has more than one count but fewer than ten. The chain has TRBV19 and TRBJ1-2, with D possibly TRBD1 on 6 matching bases. The V end was cut by 9 bases, the J end by 8 bases, with 22 bases between. The CDR3 contains 14 residues. Germline V gives CDR1 LNHDA, CDR2 SQIVND (reference sequence). DNA for the CDR3: TGTGCCAGCAGACTTGGTGGGGGGGCATCCGGCTACACCTTC. Translating it yields CASRLGGGASGYTF.

The genes are TRBV6-5 and TRBJ2-7; 7 nucleotides agree with TRBD2. The CDR3 covers 14 residues. Looked up from germline, CDR1 is MNHEY and CDR2 is SVGAGI. With 4 bases clipped from V and 3 bases from J, the junction kept 6 bases outside the gene matches. Written as DNA, the CDR3 is TGTGCCAGCAGTTCCGACGGGACTAACTACGAGCAGTACTTC. Translation gives CASSSDGTNYEQYF.